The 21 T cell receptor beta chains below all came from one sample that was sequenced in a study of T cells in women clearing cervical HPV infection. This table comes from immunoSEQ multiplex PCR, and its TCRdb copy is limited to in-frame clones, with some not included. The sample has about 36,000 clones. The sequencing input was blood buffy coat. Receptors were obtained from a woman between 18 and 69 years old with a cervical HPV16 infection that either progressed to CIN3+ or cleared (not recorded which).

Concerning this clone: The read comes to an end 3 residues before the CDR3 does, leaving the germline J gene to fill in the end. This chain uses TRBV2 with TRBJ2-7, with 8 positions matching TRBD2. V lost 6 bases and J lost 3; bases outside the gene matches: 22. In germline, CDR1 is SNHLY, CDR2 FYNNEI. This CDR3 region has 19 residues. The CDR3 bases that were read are TGTGCCAGCAGCCCTCCGGGACTAGTGGCATTGAGGAGCTTCTACGAG. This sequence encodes CASSPPGLVALRSFYE. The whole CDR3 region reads CASSPPGLVALRSFYEQYF.

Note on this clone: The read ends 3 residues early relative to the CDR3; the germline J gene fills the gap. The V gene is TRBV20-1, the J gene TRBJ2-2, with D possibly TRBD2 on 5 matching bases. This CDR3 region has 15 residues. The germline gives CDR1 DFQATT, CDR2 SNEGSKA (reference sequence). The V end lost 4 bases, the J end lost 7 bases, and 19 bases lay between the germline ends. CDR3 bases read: TGCAGTGCTATCCCTAGGCAGGTCCGGGGCGGGGAG. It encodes CSAIPRQVRGGE. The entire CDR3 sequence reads CSAIPRQVRGGELFF.

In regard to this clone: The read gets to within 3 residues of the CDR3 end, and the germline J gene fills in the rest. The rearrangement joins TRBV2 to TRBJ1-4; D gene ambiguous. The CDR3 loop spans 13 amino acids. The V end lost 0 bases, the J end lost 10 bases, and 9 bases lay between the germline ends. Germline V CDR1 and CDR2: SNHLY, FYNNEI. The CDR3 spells CASSEAREGKLFF. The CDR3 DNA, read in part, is TGTGCCAGCAGTGAAGCGCGGGAGGGAAAA.

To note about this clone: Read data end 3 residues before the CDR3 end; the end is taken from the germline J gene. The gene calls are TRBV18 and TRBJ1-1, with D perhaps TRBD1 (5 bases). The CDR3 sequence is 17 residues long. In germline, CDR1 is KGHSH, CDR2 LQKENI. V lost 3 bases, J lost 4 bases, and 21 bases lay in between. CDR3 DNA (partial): TGTGCCAGCTCACCGTTTGAGTTGACGGCAGGGCGCACTGAA. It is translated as CASSPFELTAGRTE. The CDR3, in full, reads CASSPFELTAGRTEAFF.

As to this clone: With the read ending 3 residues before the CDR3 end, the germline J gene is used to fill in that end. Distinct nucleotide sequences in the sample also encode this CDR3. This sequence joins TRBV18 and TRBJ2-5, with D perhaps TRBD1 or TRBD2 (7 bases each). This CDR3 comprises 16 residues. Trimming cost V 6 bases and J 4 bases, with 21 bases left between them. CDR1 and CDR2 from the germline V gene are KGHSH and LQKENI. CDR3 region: CASSPPQGRAAETQYF. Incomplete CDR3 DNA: TGTGCCAGCTCCCCCCCACAGGGGAGGGCGGCAGAGACC.

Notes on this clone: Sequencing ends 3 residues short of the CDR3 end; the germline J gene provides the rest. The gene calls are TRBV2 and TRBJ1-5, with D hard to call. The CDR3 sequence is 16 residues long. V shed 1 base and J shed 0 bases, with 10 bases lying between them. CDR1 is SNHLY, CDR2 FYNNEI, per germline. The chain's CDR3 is CASSEGPGYSNQPQHF. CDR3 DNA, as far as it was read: TGTGCCAGCAGTGAAGGCCCGGGGTATAGCAATCAGCCC.

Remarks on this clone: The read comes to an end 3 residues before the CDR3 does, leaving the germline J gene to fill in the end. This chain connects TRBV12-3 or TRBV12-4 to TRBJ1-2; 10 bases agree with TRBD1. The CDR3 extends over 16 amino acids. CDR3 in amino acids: CASSLAGGRQGAGYTF. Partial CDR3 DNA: TGTGCCAGCAGTTTAGCGGGGGGGCGACAGGGGGCGGGC.

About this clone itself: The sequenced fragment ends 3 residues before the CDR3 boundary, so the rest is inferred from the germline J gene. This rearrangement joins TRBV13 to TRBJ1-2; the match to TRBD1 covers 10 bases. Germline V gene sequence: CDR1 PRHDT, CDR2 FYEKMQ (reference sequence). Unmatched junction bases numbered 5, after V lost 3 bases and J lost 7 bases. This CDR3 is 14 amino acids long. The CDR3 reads CASSFRQGAFGYTF. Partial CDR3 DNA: TGTGCCAGCAGCTTTCGACAGGGGGCCTTTGGC.

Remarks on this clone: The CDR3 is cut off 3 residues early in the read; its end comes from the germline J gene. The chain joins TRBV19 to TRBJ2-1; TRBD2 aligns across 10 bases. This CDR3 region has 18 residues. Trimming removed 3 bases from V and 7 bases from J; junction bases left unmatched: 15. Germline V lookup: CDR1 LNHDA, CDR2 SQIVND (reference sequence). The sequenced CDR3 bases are TGTGCCAGTAGTATCTGGCTAGCGGGGGCCCTTCTACAGAATGAG. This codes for CASSIWLAGALLQNE. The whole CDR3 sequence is CASSIWLAGALLQNEQFF.

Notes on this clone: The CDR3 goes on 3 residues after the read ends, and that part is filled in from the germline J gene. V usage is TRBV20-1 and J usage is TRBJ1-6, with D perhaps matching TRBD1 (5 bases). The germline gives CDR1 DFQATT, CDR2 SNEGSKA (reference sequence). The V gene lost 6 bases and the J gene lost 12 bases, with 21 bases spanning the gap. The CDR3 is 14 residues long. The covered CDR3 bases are TGCAGTGCACCCGACACCTCTTTGAGGGGACCC. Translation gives CSAPDTSLRGP. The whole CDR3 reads CSAPDTSLRGPLHF.

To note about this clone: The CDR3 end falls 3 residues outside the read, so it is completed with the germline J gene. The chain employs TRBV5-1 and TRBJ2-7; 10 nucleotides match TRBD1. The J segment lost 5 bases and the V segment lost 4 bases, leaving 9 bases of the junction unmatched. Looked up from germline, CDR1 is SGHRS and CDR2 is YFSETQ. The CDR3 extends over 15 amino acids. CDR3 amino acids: CASSTGQGPLHEQYF. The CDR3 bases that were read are TGCGCCAGCAGCACGGGACAGGGGCCCCTCCACGAG.

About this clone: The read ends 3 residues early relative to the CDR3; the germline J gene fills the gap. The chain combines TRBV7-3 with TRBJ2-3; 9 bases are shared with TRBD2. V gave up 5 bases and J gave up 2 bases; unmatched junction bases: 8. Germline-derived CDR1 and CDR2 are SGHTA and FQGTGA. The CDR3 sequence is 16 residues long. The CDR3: CASSKRLAGPTDTQYF. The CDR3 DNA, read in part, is TGTGCCAGCAGCAAACGGCTAGCGGGGCCCACAGATACG.

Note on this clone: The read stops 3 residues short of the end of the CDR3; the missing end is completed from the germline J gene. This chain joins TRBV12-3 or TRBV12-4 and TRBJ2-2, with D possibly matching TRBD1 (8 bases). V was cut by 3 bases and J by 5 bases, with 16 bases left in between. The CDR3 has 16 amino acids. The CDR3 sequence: CASSFRQGRGTGELFF. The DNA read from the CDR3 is TGTGCCAGCAGTTTCCGACAGGGGAGGGGGACCGGGGAG.

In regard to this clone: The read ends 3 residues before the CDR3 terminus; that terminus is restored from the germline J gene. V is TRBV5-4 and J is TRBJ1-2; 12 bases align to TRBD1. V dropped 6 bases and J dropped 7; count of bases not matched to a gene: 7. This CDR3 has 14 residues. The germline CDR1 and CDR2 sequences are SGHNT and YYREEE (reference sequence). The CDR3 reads CASNAGQGAAGYTF. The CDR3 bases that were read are TGTGCCAGCAACGCGGGACAGGGGGCAGCTGGC.

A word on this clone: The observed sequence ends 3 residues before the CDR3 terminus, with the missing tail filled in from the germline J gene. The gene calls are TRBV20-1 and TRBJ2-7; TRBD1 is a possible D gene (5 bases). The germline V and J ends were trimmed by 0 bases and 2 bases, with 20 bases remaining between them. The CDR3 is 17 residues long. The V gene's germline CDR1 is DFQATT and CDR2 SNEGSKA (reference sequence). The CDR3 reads CSARDELRQLLTYEQYF. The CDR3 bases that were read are TGCAGTGCTAGAGATGAACTCAGACAGCTTCTTACCTACGAG.

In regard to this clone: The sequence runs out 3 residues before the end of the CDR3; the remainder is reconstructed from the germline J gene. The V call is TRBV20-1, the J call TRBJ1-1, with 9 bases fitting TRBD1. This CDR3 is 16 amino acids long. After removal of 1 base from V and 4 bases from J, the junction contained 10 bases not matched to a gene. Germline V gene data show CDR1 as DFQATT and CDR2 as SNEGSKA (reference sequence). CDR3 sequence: CSARGVNRGRVTEAFF. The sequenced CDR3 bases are TGCAGTGCTAGAGGGGTAAACAGGGGGCGCGTCACTGAA.

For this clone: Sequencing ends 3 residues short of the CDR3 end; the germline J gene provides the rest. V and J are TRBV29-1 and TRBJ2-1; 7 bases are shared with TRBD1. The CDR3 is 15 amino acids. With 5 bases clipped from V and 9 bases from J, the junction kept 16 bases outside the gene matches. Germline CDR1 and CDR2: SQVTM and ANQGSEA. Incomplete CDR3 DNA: TGCAGCGTTAGCGACAGGGACAATTGGATCGGTGAG. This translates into CSVSDRDNWIGE. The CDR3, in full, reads CSVSDRDNWIGEQFF.

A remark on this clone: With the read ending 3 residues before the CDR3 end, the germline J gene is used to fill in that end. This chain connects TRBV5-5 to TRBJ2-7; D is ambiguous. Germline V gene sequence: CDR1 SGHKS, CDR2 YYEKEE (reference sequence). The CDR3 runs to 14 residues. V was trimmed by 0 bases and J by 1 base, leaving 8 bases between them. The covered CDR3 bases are TGTGCCAGCAGCTTGGTTCCACTATCCTACGAG. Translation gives CASSLVPLSYE. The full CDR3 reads CASSLVPLSYEQYF.

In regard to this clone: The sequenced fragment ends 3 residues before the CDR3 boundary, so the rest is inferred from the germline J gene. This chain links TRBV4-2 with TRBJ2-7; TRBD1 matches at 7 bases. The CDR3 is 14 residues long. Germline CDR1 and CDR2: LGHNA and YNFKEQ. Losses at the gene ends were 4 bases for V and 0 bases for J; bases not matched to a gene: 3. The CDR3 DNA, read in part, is TGTGCCAGCAGCCCACGGGACAGCTCCTACGAG. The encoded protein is CASSPRDSSYE. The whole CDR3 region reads CASSPRDSSYEQYF.

CDR3: CASSLTAQQETQYF. CDR3 DNA (partial): TGTGCCAGCAGCTTGACAGCCCAACAAGAGACC. The gene calls are TRBV5-6 and TRBJ2-5; no clear D. The CDR3 goes on 3 residues after the read ends, and that part is filled in from the germline J gene. Looked up from germline, CDR1 is SGHDT and CDR2 is YYEEEE. CDR3 length: 14 amino acids. V dropped 1 base and J dropped 2 bases, with 9 bases sitting between them.

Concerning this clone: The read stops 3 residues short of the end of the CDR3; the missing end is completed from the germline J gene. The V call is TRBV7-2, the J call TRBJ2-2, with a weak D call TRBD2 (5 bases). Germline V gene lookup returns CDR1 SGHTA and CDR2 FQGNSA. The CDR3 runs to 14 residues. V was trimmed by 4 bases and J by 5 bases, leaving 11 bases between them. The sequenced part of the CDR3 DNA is TGTGCCAGCAGCTCGGACCCGGGGACCGGGGAG. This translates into CASSSDPGTGE. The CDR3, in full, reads CASSSDPGTGELFF.